Each of the 2 T cell receptor beta chains below was sequenced from the same sample in a study of blood T cell repertoires in COVID-19. Sequencing was performed with immunoSEQ multiplex PCR; in TCRdb, only in-frame clones are kept and a portion is missing. This table holds under 200,000 clones, 80% to 90% found once. The sequenced material came from peripheral blood. The receptors were sampled from an elderly woman with acute or convalescent COVID-19.

V usage is TRBV7-9 and J usage is TRBJ1-2; D gene uncertain. V lost 1 base and J lost 4, with 7 bases in between. Germline V gene data show CDR1 as SEHNR and CDR2 as FQNEAQ (reference sequence). This CDR3 has 13 residues. This chain's CDR3 is CASSLERAYGYTF. In DNA, the CDR3 is TGTGCCAGCAGCTTAGAACGAGCCTATGGCTACACCTTC.

The gene calls are TRBV2 and TRBJ1-1; perhaps TRBD1 as D (6 bases). The CDR3 runs to 13 residues. CDR1 and CDR2 (germline): SNHLY, FYNNEI. Trimming left V 3 bases short and J 8 bases short, with 13 bases between. The CDR3: CASSEYAGTEAFF. CDR3 DNA sequence: TGTGCCAGCAGTGAGTATGCCGGGACAGAAGCTTTCTTT. The full variable domain, its missing parts supplied by reference TRBV2 and TRBJ1-1, is EPEVTQTPSHQVTQMGQEVILRCVPISNHLYFYWYRQILGQKVEFLVSFYNNEISEKSEIFDDQFSVERPDGSNFTLKIRSTKLEDSAMYFCASSEYAGTEAFFGQGTRLTVV.